This TCR beta chain emerged from a study of T cell responses to AZD1222 COVID-19 vaccine. This clone showed up just once. From germline, CDR1 is MNHEY and CDR2 SVGAGI. The germline V and J ends were trimmed by 0 bases and 12 bases, with 14 bases remaining between them. There are 13 residues in the CDR3. The table came from immunoSEQ multiplex PCR; TCRdb's copy has only in-frame clones and leaves some out. The sample records around 130,000 clones, approximately 90% being singletons. Sample: peripheral blood, taken 28 days after the second AZD1222 dose. The V and J genes are TRBV6-5 and TRBJ1-1; TRBD1 might be the D (5 bases). The receptor was isolated from an adult who received the AZD1222 COVID-19 vaccine. CDR3 loop: CASSYSGARGTFF. The CDR3 nucleotides read TGTGCCAGCAGTTACTCGGGAGCCCGGGGGACTTTCTTT.